The following is a TCR beta chain sequence with its context. This CDR3 spans 15 amino acids. Germline loops: CDR1 SGHNT, CDR2 YYREEE (reference sequence). Trimming took 1 base from V and 4 from J, leaving 14 bases between them. The data are from a study of STAT5B mutations in CD4+ large granular lymphocyte leukemia. Sequencing used immunoSEQ multiplex PCR; TCRdb keeps in-frame clones, though not all of them. Among fewer than 40,000 clones listed, more than 60% were seen once. The TCR originated in a human donor in good health. The gene calls are TRBV5-4 and TRBJ1-2; TRBD1 might be the D (6 bases). Sequencing was done on a sample of CD4+ T cells from blood buffy coats. The CDR3 DNA follows: TGTGCCAGCAGCTTGCTTGGGGGCGGAAGCTATGGCTACACCTTC. Its translation is CASSLLGGGSYGYTF.